These 18 T cell receptor beta chains came from one sample sequenced in a study of CD4+ T cells in melanoma. Libraries were prepared by immunoSEQ multiplex PCR; TCRdb keeps only in-frame clonotypes and omits some of them. The sample has roughly 140,000 clones, 92% seen once. The receptors were sampled from a human donor with melanoma.

This chain connects TRBV27 to TRBJ1-5; D gene uncertain. The CDR3 consists of 13 residues. Trimming stripped 4 bases from V and 4 bases from J, with 8 bases between. Germline assignment: CDR1 MNHEY and CDR2 SMNVEV (reference sequence). The CDR3 spells CASSSIMNQPQHF. The CDR3 nucleotides are TGTGCCAGCAGTTCAATAATGAATCAGCCCCAGCATTTT.

This clone came up once. This chain links TRBV20-1 with TRBJ2-4; D possibly uses TRBD1 or TRBD2 (5 bases each). Per germline, CDR1 DFQATT and CDR2 SNEGSKA (reference sequence). There are 11 residues in the CDR3. Trimming stripped 6 bases from V and 7 bases from J, with 10 bases between. The CDR3 bases are TGCAGTGCAACAGGACTTAACATTCAGTACTTC. As protein: CSATGLNIQYF.

This clone was detected only a few times. CDR3 nucleotide sequence: TGTGCCAGCAGCTATGGGGACCTGGGAGCTTTCTTT. It specifies CASSYGDLGAFF. The chain couples TRBV7-9 to TRBJ1-1, with D maybe TRBD1 (5 bases). Trimming took off 4 bases at V and 10 bases at J, with 13 bases between the two ends. This CDR3 has 12 residues. CDR1 and CDR2 (germline): SEHNR, FQNEAQ (reference sequence).

This rearrangement joins TRBV5-1 to TRBJ1-6; tentative D call: TRBD1 (5 bases). This CDR3 spans 16 amino acids. Trimming removed 1 base at V and 5 bases at J, with 13 bases between. Per the germline V gene, CDR1 is SGHRS and CDR2 is YFSETQ. In nucleotides, the CDR3 is TGCGCCAGCAGCTTGTATTCGATGGGGGATAATTCACCCCTCCACTTT. This codes for CASSLYSMGDNSPLHF.

This clone was detected only once. The chain carries TRBV5-1 and TRBJ1-4, with D perhaps matching TRBD1 (6 bases). The CDR3 has 14 residues. Germline V lookup: CDR1 SGHRS, CDR2 YFSETQ. With 7 bases removed from V and 4 bases from J, the gap between germline ends came to 14 bases. The DNA for the CDR3 is TGCGCCAGCGGGCCTGGACAGATTAATGAAAAACTGTTTTTT. This sequence encodes CASGPGQINEKLFF.

V and J are TRBV30 and TRBJ2-2, with no clear D. This CDR3 spans 13 amino acids. The V gene's germline CDR1 is GTSNPN and CDR2 SVGIG (reference sequence). Trimming left V 0 bases short and J 1 base short, with 3 bases between. DNA of the CDR3: TGTGCCTGGAGTGTCCGGAACACCGGGGAGCTGTTTTTT. Residues: CAWSVRNTGELFF.

The genes are TRBV12-5 and TRBJ1-1; no clear D. The CDR3 is made up of 13 amino acids. V was shortened by 5 bases and J by 10 bases, with 17 bases between the two germline ends. The germline V gene encodes CDR1 LGHNT and CDR2 FRNRAP. The DNA for the CDR3 is TGTGCTAGTGGTCTATACAGCGACTCGCGAGCTTTCTTT. Protein: CASGLYSDSRAFF.

V usage is TRBV5-6 and J usage is TRBJ1-1; possible D gene TRBD1, 6 bases. The V gene lost 4 bases and the J gene lost 3 bases, with 22 bases spanning the gap. The CDR3 length is 17 residues. Germline CDR1 and CDR2: SGHDT and YYEEEE. The CDR3 here is CASSTGGAAETDTEAFF. In DNA, the CDR3 is TGTGCCAGCAGCACTGGGGGGGCTGCGGAAACCGACACTGAAGCTTTCTTT.

The rearrangement uses TRBV6-1 and TRBJ2-5; 8 bases are a match to TRBD1. Germline CDR1 MNHNS, CDR2 SASEGT. The ends lost 4 bases at V and 4 bases at J; junction bases unmatched: 8. The CDR3 runs to 15 residues. The CDR3, as DNA: TGTGCCAGCAGTGGAACAGGGGGGAGAGGAGAGACCCAGTACTTC. Encoded protein: CASSGTGGRGETQYF.

The chain employs TRBV29-1 and TRBJ2-5; weak D call: TRBD1 (6 bases). CDR3 length equals 11 residues. The V end lost 6 bases, the J end lost 2 bases, and 7 bases lay between the germline ends. Germline CDR1 is SQVTM and CDR2 is ANQGSEA. CDR3 sequence reads: CSVGQQETQYF. The CDR3 DNA is TGCAGCGTCGGACAGCAAGAGACCCAGTACTTC.

The CDR3 DNA is TGTGCCAGCAGCTTAGCAGGGCGCGGCTACACCTTC. It yields the protein CASSLAGRGYTF. The chain joins TRBV11-2 to TRBJ1-2; D perhaps matches TRBD1 (5 bases). Germline V gene lookup returns CDR1 SGHAT and CDR2 FQNNGV. The CDR3 contains 12 residues. The V end was cut by 1 base, the J end by 8 bases, with 8 bases between.

The V and J genes are TRBV7-6 and TRBJ1-5, with D uncertain. V lost 4 bases to trimming and J lost 5 bases, with 9 bases between them. The CDR3 consists of 13 residues. Germline values: CDR1 SGHVS, CDR2 FNYEAQ. In DNA, the CDR3 is TGTGCCAGCAGCTCGGACCCGGATCAGCCCCAGCATTTT. It is translated as CASSSDPDQPQHF.

The V gene is TRBV6-6, the J gene TRBJ1-2; D remains unclear. The CDR3 extends over 13 amino acids. Germline V gene data show CDR1 as MNHNY and CDR2 as SVGAGI (reference sequence). V was trimmed by 7 bases and J by 8 bases, leaving 17 bases between them. In nucleotides, the CDR3 is TGTGCCAGCACCTTGGACGAGGTACGAGGCTACACCTTC. Translation: CASTLDEVRGYTF.

CDR3 nucleotide sequence: TGTGCCAGCAGTGTACCTAATCAGGGTGATGAGCAGTTCTTC. Its protein product is CASSVPNQGDEQFF. The V gene is TRBV2, the J gene TRBJ2-1, with D perhaps matching TRBD1 (5 bases). CDR3 length: 14 residues. V was pared by 4 bases and J by 8 bases, with 15 bases between. In germline, CDR1 is SNHLY, CDR2 FYNNEI.

J is TRBJ2-1 and V is TRBV6-1; 7 nucleotides agree with TRBD1. The CDR3 runs 15 residues. The germline gives CDR1 MNHNS, CDR2 SASEGT. V shed 6 bases, J shed 0 bases, and the junction held 5 bases outside the gene matches. This CDR3 reads CASREQGSSYNEQFF. The CDR3 coding sequence is TGTGCCAGCAGGGAACAGGGGAGCTCCTACAATGAGCAGTTCTTC.

The chain is built from TRBV29-1 and TRBJ2-1; D is uncertain. The germline V and J ends were trimmed by 3 bases and 2 bases, with 8 bases remaining between them. This CDR3 contains 13 residues. The V gene's germline CDR1 is SQVTM and CDR2 ANQGSEA. The DNA for the CDR3 is TGCAGCGTTGACAGGTCTGCCTACAATGAGCAGTTCTTC. It specifies CSVDRSAYNEQFF.

The table lists this clone with a few counts. The gene calls are TRBV4-1 and TRBJ2-3, with TRBD2 identical over 16 bases. V was clipped by 2 bases and J by 3 bases; unmatched bases: 2. CDR1 and CDR2 (germline): MGHRA, YSYEKL. The CDR3 has 17 residues. CDR3: CASSQMGLAGGTDTQYF. The CDR3 coding sequence is TGCGCCAGCAGCCAAATGGGACTAGCGGGGGGGACAGATACGCAGTATTTT.

The rearrangement joins TRBV4-1 to TRBJ1-6, with no clear D. V dropped 0 bases and J dropped 0 bases, with 9 bases sitting between them. Germline CDR1 MGHRA, CDR2 YSYEKL. CDR3 length: 17 residues. The CDR3 is CASSQEGQSSYNSPLHF. CDR3 DNA: TGCGCCAGCAGCCAAGAAGGGCAGAGCTCCTATAATTCACCCCTCCACTTT.